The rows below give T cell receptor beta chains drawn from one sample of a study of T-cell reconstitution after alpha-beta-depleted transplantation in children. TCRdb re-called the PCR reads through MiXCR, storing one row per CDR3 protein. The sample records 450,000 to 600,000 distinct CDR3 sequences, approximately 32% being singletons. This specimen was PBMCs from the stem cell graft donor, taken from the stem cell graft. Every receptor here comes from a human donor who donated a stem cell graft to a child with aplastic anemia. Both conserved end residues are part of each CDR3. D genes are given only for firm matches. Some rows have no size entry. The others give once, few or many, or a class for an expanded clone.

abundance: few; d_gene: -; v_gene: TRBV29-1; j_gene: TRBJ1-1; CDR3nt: TGCAGCGTCCGCGTGACAGAGCTGAACACTGAAGCTTTCTTT; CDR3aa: CSVRVTELNTEAFF
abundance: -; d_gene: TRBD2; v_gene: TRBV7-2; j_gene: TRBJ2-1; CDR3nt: TGTGCCAGCAGCCCAGCGGGAGGGCCATTTATCAATGAGCAGTTCTTC; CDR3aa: CASSPAGGPFINEQFF
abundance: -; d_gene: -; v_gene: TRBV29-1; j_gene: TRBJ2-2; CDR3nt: TGCAGCGCCGGCGAGGGGGGGGCGATCACCGGGGAGCTGTTTTTT; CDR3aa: CSAGEGGAITGELFF
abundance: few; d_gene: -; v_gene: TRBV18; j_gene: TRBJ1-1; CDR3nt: TGTGCCAGCTCACCACGCCTAACAGGGAACACTGAAGCTTTCTTT; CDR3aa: CASSPRLTGNTEAFF
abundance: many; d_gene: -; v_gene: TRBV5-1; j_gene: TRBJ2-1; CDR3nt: TGCGCCAGCAGCTTGGAATCAGGCTCCTACAATGAGCAGTTCTTC; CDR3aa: CASSLESGSYNEQFF
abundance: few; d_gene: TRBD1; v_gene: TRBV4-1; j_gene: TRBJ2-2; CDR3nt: TGCGCCAGCGGGGACAGGGGTATCACCGGGGAGCTGTTTTTT; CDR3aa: CASGDRGITGELFF
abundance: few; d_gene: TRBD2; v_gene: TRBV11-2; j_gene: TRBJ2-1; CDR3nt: TGTGCCAGCAGTCAAGTTCTAGCGGGAGGGATTAGCCCCTACAATGAGCAGTTCTTC; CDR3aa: CASSQVLAGGISPYNEQFF
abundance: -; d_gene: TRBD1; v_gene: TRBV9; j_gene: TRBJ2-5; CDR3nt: TGTGCCAGCAGCGTAGGTGACAGGGAGAGGGAGACCCAGTACTTC; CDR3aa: CASSVGDRERETQYF
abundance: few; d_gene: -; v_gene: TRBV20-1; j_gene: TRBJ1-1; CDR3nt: TGCAGTGCTAGAGATATGCATGGTTTCGCGACTGAAGCTTTCTTT; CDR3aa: CSARDMHGFATEAFF
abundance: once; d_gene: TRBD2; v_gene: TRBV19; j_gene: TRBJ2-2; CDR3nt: TGTGCCAGTAGTATGCCTAGCGGAGCCTCCCCCGGAGAGCTGTTTTTT; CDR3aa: CASSMPSGASPGELFF
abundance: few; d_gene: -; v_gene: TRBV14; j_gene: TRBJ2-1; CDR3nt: TGTGCCAGCAGTCTCTCTTGGGACTACAATGAGCAGTTCTTC; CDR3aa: CASSLSWDYNEQFF
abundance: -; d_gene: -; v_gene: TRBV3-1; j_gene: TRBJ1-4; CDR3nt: TGTGCCAGCAGCCATGACAGGAGGAAGGAAAAACTGTTTTTT; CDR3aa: CASSHDRRKEKLFF
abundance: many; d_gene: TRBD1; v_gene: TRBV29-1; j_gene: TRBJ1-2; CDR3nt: TGCAGCGTGCAAGGAGGACAGGCGACCGGTCCTAACTATGGCTACACCTTC; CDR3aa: CSVQGGQATGPNYGYTF
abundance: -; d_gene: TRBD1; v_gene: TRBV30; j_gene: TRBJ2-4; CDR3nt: TGTGCCTGGAGTTTCCCCCGGACAGGGAGGAACATTCAGTACTTC; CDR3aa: CAWSFPRTGRNIQYF
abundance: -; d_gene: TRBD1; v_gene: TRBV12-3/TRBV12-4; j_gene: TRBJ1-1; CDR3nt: TGTGCCGGGACGACAGGGGGGTTTGGAGAAGCTTTCTTT; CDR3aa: CAGTTGGFGEAFF
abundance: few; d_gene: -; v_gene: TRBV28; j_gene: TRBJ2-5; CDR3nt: TGTGCCAGCAGTTTCGACAGGAGGCAAGAGACCCAGTACTTC; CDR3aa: CASSFDRRQETQYF
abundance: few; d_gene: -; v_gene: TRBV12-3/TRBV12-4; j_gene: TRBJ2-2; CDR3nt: TGTGCCAGCAGTTTAGAGAACGGCTTGTTAATCGGCGGGGAGCTGTTTTTT; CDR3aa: CASSLENGLLIGGELFF
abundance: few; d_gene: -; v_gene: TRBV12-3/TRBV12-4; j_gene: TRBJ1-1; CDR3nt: TGTGCCAGCAGTTTCCAGGACAGGAACACTGAAGCTTTCTTT; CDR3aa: CASSFQDRNTEAFF
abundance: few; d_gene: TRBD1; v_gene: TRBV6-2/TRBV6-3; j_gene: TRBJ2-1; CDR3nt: TGTGCCAGCAGTGGATGGACAGGGATCGATGAGCAGTTCTTC; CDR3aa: CASSGWTGIDEQFF
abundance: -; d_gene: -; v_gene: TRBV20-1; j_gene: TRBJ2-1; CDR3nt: TGCAGTGCTCTCCATAGCCAGCGGAGTGGGAATGAGCAGTTCTTC; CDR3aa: CSALHSQRSGNEQFF
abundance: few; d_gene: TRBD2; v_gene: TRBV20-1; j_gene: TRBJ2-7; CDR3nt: TGCAGTGCTAGAGATCTGGCTAGCGGGGGTTACGAGCAGTACTTC; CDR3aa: CSARDLASGGYEQYF
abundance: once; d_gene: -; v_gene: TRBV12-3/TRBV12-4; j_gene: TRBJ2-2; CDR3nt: TGTGCCAGCAGAGATGCCTTACAGGGCCCCGGGGAGCTGTTTTTT; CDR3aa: CASRDALQGPGELFF
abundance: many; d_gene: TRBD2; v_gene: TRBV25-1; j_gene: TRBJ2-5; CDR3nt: TGTGCCAGCAGTGTTCCGGGGGGAGAGACCCAGTACTTC; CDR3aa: CASSVPGGETQYF
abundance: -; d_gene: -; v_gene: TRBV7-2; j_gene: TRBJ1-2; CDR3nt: TGTGCCAGCAGTTCGGACAGACTATTCAACTATGGCTACACCTTC; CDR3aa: CASSSDRLFNYGYTF
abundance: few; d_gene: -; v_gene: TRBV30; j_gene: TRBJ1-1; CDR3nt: TGTGCCTGGGGACACAAGGGAGCTTTCTTT; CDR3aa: CAWGHKGAFF
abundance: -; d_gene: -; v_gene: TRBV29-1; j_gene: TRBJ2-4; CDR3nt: TGCAGCGTTGAAGAGGGGCATATAGCCAAAAACATTCAGTACTTC; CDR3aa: CSVEEGHIAKNIQYF
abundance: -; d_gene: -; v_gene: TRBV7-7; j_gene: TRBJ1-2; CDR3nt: TGTGCCAGCAGCCCGGGCGAGGCGGGGCAGGACTATGGCTACACCTTC; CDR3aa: CASSPGEAGQDYGYTF
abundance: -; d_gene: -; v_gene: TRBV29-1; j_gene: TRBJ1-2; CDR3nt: TGCAGCGTTGTTATCACAGGAGGATTCTACACCTTC; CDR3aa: CSVVITGGFYTF
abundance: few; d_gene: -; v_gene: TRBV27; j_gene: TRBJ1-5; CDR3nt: TGTGCCAGCAGTGCTTGGGGCAGTCAGCCCCAGCATTTT; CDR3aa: CASSAWGSQPQHF
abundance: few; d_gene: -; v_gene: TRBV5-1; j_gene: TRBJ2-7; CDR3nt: TGCGCCAGCTCAGGCGGCCGCTACGAGCAGTACTTC; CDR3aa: CASSGGRYEQYF
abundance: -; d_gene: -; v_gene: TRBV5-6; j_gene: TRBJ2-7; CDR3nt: TGTGCCAGCAGCCGAGGGACCGCCTATCATCGTTTCGAGCAGTACTTC; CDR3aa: CASSRGTAYHRFEQYF
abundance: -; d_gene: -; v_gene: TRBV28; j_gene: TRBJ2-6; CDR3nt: TGTGCCAGCAGTTGGAGGGGTCCTGGGGCCAACGTCCTGACTTTC; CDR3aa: CASSWRGPGANVLTF
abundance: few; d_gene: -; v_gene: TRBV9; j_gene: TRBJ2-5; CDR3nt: TGTGCCAGCAGCCCTGAAAGGGGGTGGGAGACCCAGTACTTC; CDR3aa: CASSPERGWETQYF
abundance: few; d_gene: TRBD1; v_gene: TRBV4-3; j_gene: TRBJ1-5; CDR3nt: TGCGCCAGCAGCCAATCCCACAGGGGAGATAGCAATCAGCCCCAGCATTTT; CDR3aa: CASSQSHRGDSNQPQHF
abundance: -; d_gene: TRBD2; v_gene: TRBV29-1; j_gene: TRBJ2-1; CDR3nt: TGCAGCGTTGATAATGGATTTCTAGCGGGAGGGCCCTCCGATGAGCAGTTCTTC; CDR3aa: CSVDNGFLAGGPSDEQFF
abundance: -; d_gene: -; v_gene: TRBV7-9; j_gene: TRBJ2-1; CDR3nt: TGTGCCAGCAGCCCCCCCTGGCAGCTGGATGAGCAGTTCTTC; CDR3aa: CASSPPWQLDEQFF
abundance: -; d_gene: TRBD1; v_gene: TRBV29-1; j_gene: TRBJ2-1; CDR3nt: TGCAGCGGCCGACAGGGGGGTTACAATGAGCAGTTCTTC; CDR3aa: CSGRQGGYNEQFF
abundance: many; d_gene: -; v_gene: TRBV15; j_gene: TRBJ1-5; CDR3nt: TGTGCCACCAGCAAGATTAAGGGACCTGGTAATCAGCCCCAGCATTTT; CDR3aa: CATSKIKGPGNQPQHF
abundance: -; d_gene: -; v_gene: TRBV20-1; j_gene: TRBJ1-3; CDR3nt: TGCAGCGCCCGGCCCGGAGGGGCTGGAAACACCATATATTTT; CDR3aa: CSARPGGAGNTIYF
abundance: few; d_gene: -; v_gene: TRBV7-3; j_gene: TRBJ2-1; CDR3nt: TGTGCCAGCACCGCTTCCCGTGCGAATGAGCAGTTCTTC; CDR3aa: CASTASRANEQFF
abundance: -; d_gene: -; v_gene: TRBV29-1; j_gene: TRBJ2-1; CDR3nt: TGCAGCGTCCCGCCGGGACGAGGGGACGGCAATGAGCAGTTCTTC; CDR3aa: CSVPPGRGDGNEQFF
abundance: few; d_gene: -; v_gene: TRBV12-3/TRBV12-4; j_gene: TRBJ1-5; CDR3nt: TGTGCCAGCAGTTTAGCCAGTCGGCCCCAGCATTTT; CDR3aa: CASSLASRPQHF
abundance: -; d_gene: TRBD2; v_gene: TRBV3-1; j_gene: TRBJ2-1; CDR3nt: TGTGCCAGCAGCCATCACCAGACTAGCGGGAGTCGGGCGGGTTCCTACAATGAGCAGTTCTTC; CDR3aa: CASSHHQTSGSRAGSYNEQFF
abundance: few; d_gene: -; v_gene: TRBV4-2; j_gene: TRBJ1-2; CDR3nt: TGTGCCAGCAGCCCGTGGACAGCTAACTATGGCTACACCTTC; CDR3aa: CASSPWTANYGYTF
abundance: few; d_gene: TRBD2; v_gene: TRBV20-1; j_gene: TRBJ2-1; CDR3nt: TGCAGTGCTAGCTCACCGGGACTAACGAACAATGAGCAGTTCTTC; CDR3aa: CSASSPGLTNNEQFF
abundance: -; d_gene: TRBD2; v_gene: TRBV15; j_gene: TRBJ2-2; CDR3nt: TGTGCCACCGGGACTAGCGGCTTCTCCGGGGAGCTGTTTTTT; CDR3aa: CATGTSGFSGELFF
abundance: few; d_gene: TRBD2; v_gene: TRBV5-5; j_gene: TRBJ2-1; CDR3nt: TGTGCCAGCAGCTTGACTAGCGGGATCTACAATGAGCAGTTCTTC; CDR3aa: CASSLTSGIYNEQFF